The 27 T cell receptor beta chains listed next were all sequenced from one sample in a study of T cells in Graves' hyperthyroidism and ophthalmopathy. RNA transcripts served as the template for amplifying TCR beta CDR3 regions. HTBI primers were the set used in a first-round RT-PCR of the TCR CDR3. TCRdb independently ran MiXCR on the multiplex PCR reads; one entry per CDR3 protein. Of about half a million distinct CDR3 sequences listed, roughly 25% are singletons. Sequenced input: blood. These receptors were obtained from a woman in her 30s with Graves' ophthalmopathy.

Many counts were recorded for this clonotype. CDR3: CSAGGWGGYTF. In DNA form, the CDR3 reads TGCAGTGCTGGGGGATGGGGTGGCTACACCTTC. V and J are TRBV20-1 and TRBJ1-2; D is perhaps TRBD1 (5 bases). This CDR3 comprises 11 residues. The germline gives CDR1 DFQATT, CDR2 SNEGSKA (reference sequence). Trimming removed 5 bases from V and 7 bases from J, with 11 bases in between.

The chain carries TRBV29-1 and TRBJ1-2, with unresolved D. Germline values: CDR1 SQVTM, CDR2 ANQGSEA. The V end lost 1 base, the J end lost 0 bases, and 12 bases lay between the germline ends. There are 15 residues in the CDR3. In nucleotides, the CDR3 is TGCAGCGTTGAAGCCTACCGGAGGACTAACTATGGCTACACCTTC. The encoded protein is CSVEAYRRTNYGYTF.

This clonotype was seen ten or more times. The chain's CDR3 is CASKTAPGRELNYGYTF. The CDR3 DNA reads as TGTGCCAGCAAAACGGCGCCCGGACGGGAACTTAACTATGGCTACACCTTC. V gene TRBV2 combines with J gene TRBJ1-2; D remains unclear. V lost 7 bases to trimming and J lost 1 base, with 22 bases between them. Germline values: CDR1 SNHLY, CDR2 FYNNEI. This CDR3 region has 17 residues.

V is TRBV6-1 and J is TRBJ1-3; D is ambiguous. CDR3 length equals 12 residues. Deletions cut 6 bases from V and 4 bases from J, with 7 bases between. Germline V gene sequence: CDR1 MNHNS, CDR2 SASEGT. CDR3 sequence (DNA): TGTGCCAGCAGACTCCAAGGAAACACCATATATTTT. Residues: CASRLQGNTIYF.

This clonotype was found many times. CDR3 coding DNA: TGTGCCAGCAGTCTATACAGATATGGCTACACCTTC. Translated, it gives CASSLYRYGYTF. The chain couples TRBV12-3 or TRBV12-4 to TRBJ1-2; D is uncertain. The CDR3 has 12 amino acids. Trimming shortened V by 5 bases and J by 5 bases, and 9 bases separated the two germline ends.

In this sample, this clonotype turned up a few times. This chain connects TRBV6-5 to TRBJ2-7, with 7 bases lining up with TRBD2. The length of the CDR3 is 16 residues. Trimming at V came to 6 bases and at J to 1 base, leaving 12 bases not matched to a gene. In germline, CDR1 is MNHEY, CDR2 SVGAGI. As DNA, the CDR3 is TGTGCCAGCAGCTTACTAGCGCTGGGGAGTTCCTACGAGCAGTACTTC. Protein product: CASSLLALGSSYEQYF.

This clonotype was observed a handful of times. The chain recombines TRBV11-1 with TRBJ2-7; maybe TRBD2 (6 bases). The V end was cut by 2 bases, the J end by 1 base, with 15 bases between. The CDR3 has 16 amino acids. Germline V gene lookup returns CDR1 SGHAT and CDR2 FQDESV (reference sequence). CDR3: CASSLYGGGGSYEQYF. CDR3 in DNA: TGTGCCAGCAGCTTATACGGGGGAGGTGGGTCCTACGAGCAGTACTTC.

There are a few counts of this clonotype. The junction shows a germline mismatch at one end, possibly a read error. This chain joins TRBV7-7 and TRBJ2-5; D remains ambiguous. The length of the CDR3 is 14 residues. Germline V gives CDR1 SSHAT, CDR2 FNYEAQ (reference sequence). CDR3 residues: CASSLVLGLETQYF. CDR3 sequence (DNA): TGTGCTAGCAGCTTAGTGCTGGGGTTAGAGACCCAGTACTTC.

The chain employs TRBV5-5 and TRBJ2-2, with D possibly being TRBD1 (5 bases). The germline V and J ends were trimmed by 0 bases and 0 bases, with 6 bases remaining between them. The CDR3 is 15 residues long. The germline V gene encodes CDR1 SGHKS and CDR2 YYEKEE (reference sequence). CDR3 nucleotides: TGTGCCAGCAGCTTGGACAGGTCGAACACCGGGGAGCTGTTTTTT. Translation gives CASSLDRSNTGELFF.

Many counts were recorded for this clonotype. This chain joins TRBV30 and TRBJ1-1; perhaps TRBD1 as D (5 bases). Per the germline V gene, CDR1 is GTSNPN and CDR2 is SVGIG (reference sequence). The CDR3 totals 11 residues. V lost 1 base to trimming and J lost 7 bases, with 7 bases between them. CDR3 region: CAWSGGGEAFF. The DNA of the CDR3 is TGTGCCTGGAGTGGGGGGGGTGAAGCTTTCTTT.

With respect to this clonotype: This likely comes from a read error, as the CDR3 has no conserved phenylalanine or tryptophan at its end. The chain carries TRBV10-3 and TRBJ1-1; TRBD1 is a possible D gene (5 bases). V lost 8 bases, J lost 1 base, and 5 bases lay in between. Germline V lookup: CDR1 ENHRY, CDR2 SYGVKD. The CDR3 loop spans 11 amino acids. CDR3 loop: CAIGGNTEAFL. The CDR3 DNA reads as TGTGCCATCGGGGGGAACACTGAAGCTTTCTTA.

The sample holds many counts of this clonotype. In nucleotides, the CDR3 is TGTGCCAGCAGTTTTCGGGGCAGGGCAAACTATGGCTACACCTTC. Translated: CASSFRGRANYGYTF. V usage is TRBV28 and J usage is TRBJ1-2, with D tentatively TRBD1 (5 bases). Per germline, CDR1 MDHEN and CDR2 SYDVKM. V shed 3 bases and J shed 2 bases, with 13 bases lying between them. The CDR3 consists of 15 residues.

The chain carries TRBV9 and TRBJ1-1; maybe TRBD1 (6 bases). Per germline, CDR1 SGDLS and CDR2 YYNGEE. V lost 5 bases, J lost 4 bases, and 12 bases lay in between. The length of the CDR3 is 13 residues. CDR3 protein: CASRAGEGTEAFF. In DNA, the CDR3 is TGTGCCAGCAGAGCAGGGGAAGGCACTGAAGCTTTCTTT.

This chain uses TRBV14 with TRBJ1-2; D gene unclear. With 3 bases removed from V and 4 bases from J, the gap between germline ends came to 15 bases. The germline V gene has CDR1 SGHDN and CDR2 FVKESK. CDR3 length: 15 residues. In DNA, the CDR3 is TGTGCCAGCAGCCACCCGGGTCTCAGCAGCTATGGCTACACCTTC. It encodes CASSHPGLSSYGYTF.

CDR3 in amino acids: CASRRGSGDGYTF. Written as DNA, the CDR3 is TGTGCCAGCAGACGAGGGTCTGGGGATGGCTACACCTTC. This chain connects TRBV6-1 to TRBJ1-2; D call uncertain. V was cut by 6 bases and J by 6 bases, with 14 bases left in between. The V gene's germline CDR1 is MNHNS and CDR2 SASEGT. The CDR3 has 13 amino acids.

This clonotype has only one observation. A much larger clone is a single base away; this may be a read error. The chain carries TRBV6-1 and TRBJ1-2; 8 bases map to TRBD1. CDR1 is MNHNS and CDR2 is SASEGT in the germline V gene. J gave up 4 bases and V 6 bases, and 4 bases lay outside the gene matches. This CDR3 has 13 residues. The CDR3 reads CASSLQGVYGYTF. Here the CDR3 DNA reads TGTGCCAGCAGCCTACAGGGGGTCTATGGCTACACCTTC.

This clonotype has more than one count but fewer than ten. The J gene is TRBJ2-2, the V gene TRBV30; possibly TRBD1 for D (5 bases). There are 11 residues in the CDR3. Germline loops: CDR1 GTSNPN, CDR2 SVGIG (reference sequence). The CDR3 here is CATGNTGELFF. DNA of the CDR3: TGTGCTACAGGGAACACCGGGGAGCTGTTTTTT.

The chain combines TRBV30 with TRBJ1-1; TRBD1 is a possible D gene (5 bases). Trimming took off 2 bases at V and 4 bases at J, with 11 bases between the two ends. CDR1 and CDR2 (germline): GTSNPN, SVGIG (reference sequence). The CDR3 consists of 13 residues. The CDR3, as DNA: TGTGCCTGGAGTCGGGGGGACGGCACTGAAGCTTTCTTT. The encoded protein is CAWSRGDGTEAFF.

This clonotype turned up a few times. The chain combines TRBV18 with TRBJ2-7; no firm D call. Trimming stripped 5 bases from V and 2 bases from J, with 16 bases between. The CDR3 extends over 15 amino acids. Germline V gene data show CDR1 as KGHSH and CDR2 as LQKENI. CDR3 coding DNA: TGTGCCAGCTCATCAGCAGGAACGTCCGCCTACGAGCAGTACTTC. Amino acid sequence: CASSSAGTSAYEQYF. The full variable domain, rest sourced from reference TRBV18 and TRBJ2-7, is NAGVMQNPRHLVRRRGQEARLRCSPMKGHSHVYWYRQLPEEGLKFMVYLQKENIIDESGMPKERFSAEFPKEGPSILRIQQVVRGDSAAYFCASSSAGTSAYEQYFGPGTRLTVT.

This clonotype was counted many times. This chain uses TRBV27 with TRBJ2-7; weak D call: TRBD1 (5 bases). Germline V gene data show CDR1 as MNHEY and CDR2 as SMNVEV (reference sequence). The CDR3 is made up of 13 amino acids. Trimming pared 8 bases from V and 2 bases from J, leaving 13 bases between. The CDR3 sequence: CASRATGTYEQYF. DNA of the CDR3: TGTGCCAGCCGAGCAACAGGTACCTACGAGCAGTACTTC.

The table lists this clonotype with many counts. The rearrangement uses TRBV9 and TRBJ2-7; no firm D call. V lost 3 bases to trimming and J lost 4 bases, with 11 bases between them. The CDR3 is 13 amino acids. Germline V gives CDR1 SGDLS, CDR2 YYNGEE. CDR3 nucleotide sequence: TGTGCCAGCAGCGCCGGACCGATTTACGAGCAGTACTTC. Protein: CASSAGPIYEQYF.

The table lists this clonotype with a few counts. The rearrangement links TRBV12-3 or TRBV12-4 to TRBJ1-5; D is undetermined. V shed 6 bases and J shed 0 bases, with 21 bases lying between them. The CDR3 is 18 residues long. The CDR3 spells CASSLLSAPSDSNQPQHF. In nucleotides, the CDR3 is TGTGCCAGCAGCCTCCTCTCGGCGCCATCCGATAGCAATCAGCCCCAGCATTTT.

This clonotype was observed many times. The rearrangement links TRBV29-1 to TRBJ2-5; D perhaps matches TRBD2 (7 bases). The CDR3 is 13 residues long. V dropped 3 bases and J dropped 4 bases, with 12 bases sitting between them. CDR1 and CDR2 (germline): SQVTM, ANQGSEA. The CDR3 region has the DNA TGCAGCGTTGATGGGGGGGCCCCAGAGACCCAGTACTTC. This sequence encodes CSVDGGAPETQYF.

In this sample, this clonotype turned up many times. The CDR3 sequence: CATVGGWTEAFF. CDR3 DNA: TGTGCCACCGTCGGAGGTTGGACTGAAGCTTTCTTT. The chain is built from TRBV6-1 and TRBJ1-1; D is unclear. The V end was cut by 10 bases, the J end by 5 bases, with 14 bases between. Germline V gene lookup returns CDR1 MNHNS and CDR2 SASEGT. The CDR3 sequence is 12 residues long.

This clonotype was observed a few times. This chain connects TRBV6-1 to TRBJ2-7, with TRBD1 matching 9 bases. The trim removed 2 bases at V and 0 bases at J, leaving 5 bases unmatched. The CDR3 covers 16 residues. CDR1 is MNHNS and CDR2 is SASEGT in the germline V gene. This CDR3 reads CASSEQDRGSSYEQYF. CDR3 DNA sequence: TGTGCCAGCAGTGAACAGGACAGGGGAAGCTCCTACGAGCAGTACTTC.

The chain joins TRBV7-3 to TRBJ1-2, with D possibly being TRBD1 (6 bases). This CDR3 has 13 amino acids. Germline V lookup: CDR1 SGHTA, CDR2 FQGTGA. Deletions cut 5 bases from V and 4 bases from J, with 11 bases between. The CDR3 protein is CASSQEGGYGYTF. CDR3 coding DNA: TGTGCCAGCAGCCAGGAAGGGGGCTATGGCTACACCTTC.

This clonotype has just one count. The chain carries TRBV7-2 and TRBJ1-1, with D maybe TRBD1 (5 bases). CDR1 and CDR2 (germline): SGHTA, FQGNSA. Trimming removed 1 base at V and 4 bases at J, with 16 bases between. The CDR3 extends over 16 amino acids. The chain's CDR3 is CASSLVPLTVSTEAFF. The CDR3 DNA is TGTGCCAGCAGCTTAGTGCCCCTGACAGTGAGCACTGAAGCTTTCTTT.